Presented here are 30 T cell receptor beta chains from one specimen sequenced in a study of post-analysis software for immune sequencing data. The TCR beta cDNA libraries contained unique molecular identifiers. MiXCR, run by TCRdb on the PCR reads, gives a single entry per CDR3 protein. The repertoire holds some 690,000 distinct CDR3 sequences, with about 32% as singletons. Study-wide results and caveats: Included in a set of about 5 TRBV segments more frequent in patients than controls were TRBV5-6, TRBV5-1 and TRBV20-1.

The antigens these receptors bind are not known. Material for sequencing was blood. The receptors come from a girl aged 10 to 17 with multiple sclerosis.

This clonotype has more than one count but fewer than ten. The CDR3 spells CASSLRRGYGYTF. In DNA, the CDR3 is TGTGCCAGCAGCTTACGGAGGGGCTATGGCTACACCTTC. The chain employs TRBV7-2 and TRBJ1-2; TRBD1 might be the D (5 bases). The CDR3 has 13 amino acids. Germline lookup yields CDR1 SGHTA and CDR2 FQGNSA. The V and J ends lost 2 bases and 4 bases respectively, with 8 bases between them.

This clonotype appeared a few times. The rearrangement links TRBV12-3 or TRBV12-4 to TRBJ1-5, with D possibly being TRBD1 (5 bases). Trimming took off 6 bases at V and 7 bases at J, with 19 bases between the two ends. This CDR3 spans 15 amino acids. The CDR3 DNA reads as TGTGCCAGCAGCGACAATGACCAGGGCGGGCAGCCCCAGCATTTT. This sequence encodes CASSDNDQGGQPQHF.

This chain links TRBV2 with TRBJ1-1, with D unclear. Germline V CDR1 and CDR2: SNHLY, FYNNEI. V was shortened by 5 bases and J by 0 bases, with 10 bases between the two germline ends. This CDR3 has 14 residues. The CDR3 nucleotides are TGTGCCAGCAGTCAATTGGGCATGAACACTGAAGCTTTCTTT. Its translation: CASSQLGMNTEAFF.

This clonotype appeared a few times. The genes are TRBV5-5 and TRBJ2-7; D may be TRBD2 (6 bases). Germline CDR1 SGHKS, CDR2 YYEKEE (reference sequence). The CDR3 runs 15 residues. The germline V and J ends were trimmed by 0 bases and 7 bases, with 17 bases remaining between them. CDR3 amino acids: CASSLALWRDEEQYF. CDR3 nucleotide sequence: TGTGCCAGCAGCTTGGCCTTGTGGAGGGATGAGGAGCAGTACTTC.

The chain couples TRBV5-1 to TRBJ2-2; D assignment may be TRBD1 or TRBD2 (7 bases each). Per germline, CDR1 SGHRS and CDR2 YFSETQ. This CDR3 is built from 15 residues. The V gene lost 5 bases and the J gene lost 0 bases, with 11 bases spanning the gap. CDR3: CASRRGTANTGELFF. CDR3 bases: TGCGCCAGCAGGCGGGGGACAGCGAACACCGGGGAGCTGTTTTTT.

The genes are TRBV5-1 and TRBJ2-7, with TRBD1 matching 8 bases. After removal of 4 bases from V and 0 bases from J, the junction contained 9 bases not matched to a gene. Germline assignment: CDR1 SGHRS and CDR2 YFSETQ. The CDR3 spans 16 residues. The DNA for the CDR3 is TGCGCCAGCAGCAACCTCAGGGGGCGCGTCTCCTACGAGCAGTACTTC. This sequence encodes CASSNLRGRVSYEQYF.

With regard to this clonotype: Mismatch with germline at one junction end may stem from a read error. The genes are TRBV24-1 and TRBJ2-7; D is ambiguous. CDR3 length: 13 amino acids. Germline CDR1 is KGHDR and CDR2 is SFDVKD. The CDR3 is CATCDRSSYEQYF. The CDR3 region has the DNA TGTGCCACCTGTGATCGCAGCTCCTACGAGCAGTACTTC.

In this sample, this clonotype turned up a few times. V usage is TRBV11-3 and J usage is TRBJ1-1, with D maybe TRBD1 (6 bases). V was pared by 3 bases and J by 3 bases, with 8 bases between. The CDR3 sequence is 13 residues long. In germline, CDR1 is SGHNT, CDR2 YENEEA. The CDR3 bases are TGTGCCAGCAGCTTGAGGGGGGACACTGAAGCTTTCTTT. It codes for CASSLRGDTEAFF.

Turning to this clonotype: This clone may be a read error of a much larger clone one base away. The chain is built from TRBV28 and TRBJ2-5; D might be TRBD2 (5 bases). Germline V gene lookup returns CDR1 MDHEN and CDR2 SYDVKM. The CDR3 runs 12 residues. The DNA for the CDR3 is TGTGTCAGCAGTTTAACTAGTGAGACCCAGTACTTC. Protein product: CVSSLTSETQYF.

The gene calls are TRBV20-1 and TRBJ1-6, with D maybe TRBD1 (5 bases). The germline gives CDR1 DFQATT, CDR2 SNEGSKA (reference sequence). Trimming left V 5 bases short and J 5 bases short, with 13 bases between. The CDR3 spans 14 residues. CDR3 nucleotide sequence: TGCAGTGCTCCTCGAGGGACTGATAATTCACCCCTCCACTTT. It yields the protein CSAPRGTDNSPLHF.

The chain combines TRBV3-1 with TRBJ1-1, with D perhaps matching TRBD1 (6 bases). With 0 bases removed from V and 4 bases from J, the gap between germline ends came to 12 bases. From germline, CDR1 is LGHDT and CDR2 YNNKEL (reference sequence). The CDR3 has 15 amino acids. This CDR3 reads CASSQDSGETTEAFF. Written as DNA, the CDR3 is TGTGCCAGCAGCCAAGATTCAGGGGAGACCACTGAAGCTTTCTTT.

The chain links TRBV28 to TRBJ2-5; TRBD2 is a possible D gene (6 bases). Germline loops: CDR1 MDHEN, CDR2 SYDVKM. The CDR3 is 14 residues long. Trimming removed 10 bases at V and 3 bases at J, with 18 bases between. In DNA form, the CDR3 reads TGTGCCACCAATGATCTAGCGATAAAAGAGACCCAGTACTTC. The encoded protein is CATNDLAIKETQYF. Drawing the rest from reference TRBV28 and TRBJ2-5, the complete variable domain is DVKVTQSSRYLVKRTGEKVFLECVQDMDHENMFWYRQDPGLGLRLIYFSYDVKMKEKGDIPEGYSVSREKKERFSLILESASTNQTSMYLCATNDLAIKETQYFGPGTRLLVL.

V gene TRBV7-9 combines with J gene TRBJ1-5; no clear D. V shed 1 base and J shed 5 bases, with 6 bases lying between them. The CDR3 is 13 residues long. The germline CDR1 and CDR2 sequences are SEHNR and FQNEAQ (reference sequence). CDR3: CASSLGTYQPQHF. The CDR3 DNA is TGTGCCAGCAGCTTAGGAACATATCAGCCCCAGCATTTT.

The CDR3 sequence: CSAEPQRLEAFF. CDR3 nucleotides: TGCAGTGCAGAACCCCAGAGGCTTGAAGCTTTCTTT. V usage is TRBV20-1 and J usage is TRBJ1-1; no reliable D call. The V end lost 6 bases, the J end lost 7 bases, and 15 bases lay between the germline ends. Germline CDR1 and CDR2: DFQATT and SNEGSKA (reference sequence). The CDR3 consists of 12 residues.

This rearrangement joins TRBV6-6 to TRBJ1-2, with TRBD1 as a possible D gene (5 bases). V was trimmed by 6 bases and J by 8 bases, leaving 19 bases between them. This CDR3 has 14 residues. Germline V lookup: CDR1 MNHNY, CDR2 SVGAGI (reference sequence). DNA for the CDR3: TGTGCCAGCAGCCCCCGCAGGGTGGCTGAGGGCTACACCTTC. It translates to CASSPRRVAEGYTF.

This clonotype was observed at least ten times. This CDR3 reads CSVEEVASGSHEQFF. CDR3 nucleotide sequence: TGCAGCGTTGAAGAGGTGGCTAGCGGGAGTCATGAGCAGTTCTTC. The gene calls are TRBV29-1 and TRBJ2-1, with TRBD2 identical over 10 bases. V lost 0 bases and J lost 8; bases outside the gene matches: 7. The V gene's germline CDR1 is SQVTM and CDR2 ANQGSEA. This CDR3 is 15 amino acids long.

This clonotype was counted a few times. The rearrangement joins TRBV28 to TRBJ1-2; D is perhaps TRBD1 (5 bases). The V and J ends lost 6 bases and 5 bases respectively, with 22 bases between them. Germline loops: CDR1 MDHEN, CDR2 SYDVKM. The length of the CDR3 is 16 residues. The CDR3 DNA reads as TGTGCCAGCAGCGTCGACCAGACAGCCGCCCCATATGGCTACACCTTC. This translates into CASSVDQTAAPYGYTF.

This clonotype turned up a few times. V is TRBV29-1 and J is TRBJ2-1, with no clear D. Germline V gives CDR1 SQVTM, CDR2 ANQGSEA. CDR3 length: 12 residues. Trimming took off 7 bases at V and 9 bases at J, with 16 bases between the two ends. The CDR3 DNA reads as TGCAGCGCCTCCCGTCCAGAAGGTGAGCAGTTCTTC. Protein sequence: CSASRPEGEQFF.

This clonotype has a handful of counts. V gene TRBV20-1 combines with J gene TRBJ1-2, with 10 bases that match TRBD1. From germline, CDR1 is DFQATT and CDR2 SNEGSKA (reference sequence). The junction had 6 bases not matched to a gene; V was cut back by 6 bases and J by 8 bases. CDR3 size: 12 residues. CDR3 sequence (DNA): TGCAGTGCCCTTGACAGGGGGCGGGGCTACACCTTC. It yields the protein CSALDRGRGYTF.

CDR3 loop: CASSLGGGRISWDTQYF. In DNA form, the CDR3 reads TGTGCCAGCAGCTTAGGCGGCGGGAGGATCTCGTGGGATACGCAGTATTTT. V gene TRBV13 combines with J gene TRBJ2-3, with 8 bases aligning to TRBD2. This CDR3 comprises 17 residues. The V and J ends lost 0 bases and 6 bases, in that order; junction bases with no gene match: 11. CDR1 is PRHDT and CDR2 is FYEKMQ in the germline V gene (reference sequence).

The V call is TRBV27, the J call TRBJ2-1; TRBD1 matches 12 bases. The CDR3 sequence is 16 residues long. J was trimmed by 8 bases and V by 4 bases; bases with no gene match: 9. In germline, CDR1 is MNHEY, CDR2 SMNVEV (reference sequence). In nucleotides, the CDR3 is TGTGCCAGCAGTTCCAACCGGGACAGGGGGCTCGATGAGCAGTTCTTC. This sequence encodes CASSSNRDRGLDEQFF.

This clonotype turned up a few times. This chain uses TRBV29-1 with TRBJ2-1; 10 positions agree with TRBD2. V lost 3 bases to trimming and J lost 10 bases; unmatched junction nucleotides: 9. This CDR3 has 14 amino acids. Germline V gene sequence: CDR1 SQVTM, CDR2 ANQGSEA. CDR3 region: CSVDPSGRAEEQFF. As DNA, the CDR3 is TGCAGCGTTGATCCGAGCGGGAGGGCGGAGGAGCAGTTCTTC.

This clonotype was counted a few times. The CDR3, as DNA: TGCAGCGTCCAGACAGGGGGGAACACCGGGGAGCTGTTTTTT. The encoded protein is CSVQTGGNTGELFF. The chain carries TRBV29-1 and TRBJ2-2; 9 nucleotides line up with TRBD1. After removal of 6 bases from V and 1 base from J, the junction contained 3 bases not matched to a gene. The CDR3 consists of 14 residues. Germline assignment: CDR1 SQVTM and CDR2 ANQGSEA.

The chain recombines TRBV27 with TRBJ2-1; D is undetermined. Deletions cut 2 bases from V and 5 bases from J, with 10 bases between. The CDR3 totals 14 residues. Per germline, CDR1 MNHEY and CDR2 SMNVEV (reference sequence). The CDR3 loop is CASSLHHTHNEQFF. The DNA of the CDR3 is TGTGCCAGCAGTTTACATCACACACACAATGAGCAGTTCTTC.

This chain uses TRBV9 with TRBJ2-5; 7 bases line up with TRBD1. There are 17 residues in the CDR3. V lost 4 bases to trimming and J lost 5 bases; unmatched junction nucleotides: 17. CDR1 and CDR2 from the germline V gene are SGDLS and YYNGEE. The CDR3 spells CASSPGVMTGFGETQYF. Here the CDR3 DNA reads TGTGCCAGCAGCCCGGGTGTTATGACAGGGTTCGGGGAGACCCAGTACTTC.

The chain links TRBV7-2 to TRBJ2-7, with 13 positions matching TRBD2. The trim removed 3 bases at V and 4 bases at J, leaving 3 bases unmatched. Germline V gives CDR1 SGHTA, CDR2 FQGNSA. This CDR3 has 15 amino acids. The CDR3, as DNA: TGTGCCAGCAGCTTGACTAGCGGGAGGACGTACGAGCAGTACTTC. The encoded protein is CASSLTSGRTYEQYF.

There are a few counts of this clonotype. The chain combines TRBV7-9 with TRBJ2-7; a possible D gene is TRBD1 (5 bases). Germline CDR1 reads SEHNR; CDR2 reads FQNEAQ (reference sequence). The V end lost 2 bases, the J end lost 5 bases, and 19 bases lay between the germline ends. The CDR3 contains 16 residues. The CDR3 DNA reads TGTGCCAGCAGCTTATTAGGGGCGCAAACTCTGCACGAGCAGTACTTC. It yields the protein CASSLLGAQTLHEQYF.

The chain is built from TRBV7-9 and TRBJ1-1; a weak D match, TRBD1 (6 bases). V was shortened by 1 base and J by 11 bases, with 17 bases between the two germline ends. The germline CDR1 and CDR2 sequences are SEHNR and FQNEAQ (reference sequence). This CDR3 spans 14 amino acids. CDR3 sequence reads: CASSLVQGSPGAFF. Written as DNA, the CDR3 is TGTGCCAGCAGCTTAGTTCAGGGGTCGCCGGGGGCTTTCTTT.

This clonotype was observed a handful of times. The chain combines TRBV4-3 with TRBJ2-2; TRBD1 might be the D (6 bases). Germline CDR1 reads LGHNA; CDR2 reads YSLEER. Trimming cost V 4 bases and J 4 bases, with 10 bases left between them. CDR3 length: 14 amino acids. The chain's CDR3 is CASSRQQGTGELFF. The DNA of the CDR3 is TGCGCCAGCAGCCGCCAACAGGGCACCGGGGAGCTGTTTTTT.

This clonotype was counted a few times. This CDR3 is CAISEAGDHNEQFF. The CDR3 bases are TGTGCCATCAGTGAGGCGGGAGACCACAATGAGCAGTTCTTC. This sequence joins TRBV10-3 and TRBJ2-1; 7 nucleotides agree with TRBD2. The CDR3 is 14 residues long. Germline V gives CDR1 ENHRY, CDR2 SYGVKD. With V trimmed by 2 bases and J by 5 bases, 3 bases remained unmatched.